The entry below describes one T cell receptor beta chain. The antigen is unknown. The entry originates in a study of blood T cells in healthy people across ages. Overall study findings and caveats: Strongly correlated with naive T cell percentage was TCR beta diversity.

Per germline, CDR1 SGHAT and CDR2 FQNNGV. The CDR3 runs to 17 residues. Germline trimming cut 5 bases from V and 2 bases from J; bases unmatched to any gene: 10. A second about 6 to 12 cycle PCR used barcoded and J-beta primers. Every cDNA was tagged by a template-switch adaptor with 12 random nucleotides. MiXCR was run by TCRdb on the 5' RACE reads, yielding one entry per CDR3 protein. This sample carries some 920,000 distinct CDR3 sequences, 51% of them seen once, and the ten largest clones take roughly 23%. The authors isolated at least 7 million PBMCs per sample. This chain connects TRBV11-2 to TRBJ2-3; 10 nucleotides line up with TRBD2. Sequences were obtained from blood. This TCR was recovered from a woman between 55 and 75 years old in good health. CDR3 DNA: TGTGCCAGCAGCCCCGGGGGTCTAGCGGGAGTCACAGATACGCAGTATTTT. This codes for CASSPGGLAGVTDTQYF.